This T cell receptor (beta chain) was recovered during a study of blood T cell repertoires in COVID-19. Looking at the study overall: The analysed material was cDNA or gDNA that came from T cells, B-cell-depleted T cells, or PBMCs.

The V and J ends lost 8 bases and 0 bases respectively, with 12 bases between them. CDR1 and CDR2 (germline): SNHLY, FYNNEI. The CDR3 spans 14 residues. Per the authors' pipeline: Amplifying reference gene primers gave estimates of nucleated cell counts. Clones were read by immunoSEQ multiplex PCR, and TCRdb kept only the in-frame ones, dropping some. V, J and clone size are those of that table, while D and trimming were read from the DNA. The sample includes fewer than 200,000 clones, about 88% of them seen just once. Sequencing used PBMCs or T cells enriched from blood (not recorded which). The receptor comes from a woman between 35 and 50 years old in a cohort exposed to, infected with or recovered from COVID-19 (not recorded which). The chain employs TRBV2 and TRBJ2-3; D ambiguous. Here the CDR3 DNA reads TGTGCCAGCCTAGACGGAGCTAGCACAGATACGCAGTATTTT. Its protein product is CASLDGASTDTQYF.